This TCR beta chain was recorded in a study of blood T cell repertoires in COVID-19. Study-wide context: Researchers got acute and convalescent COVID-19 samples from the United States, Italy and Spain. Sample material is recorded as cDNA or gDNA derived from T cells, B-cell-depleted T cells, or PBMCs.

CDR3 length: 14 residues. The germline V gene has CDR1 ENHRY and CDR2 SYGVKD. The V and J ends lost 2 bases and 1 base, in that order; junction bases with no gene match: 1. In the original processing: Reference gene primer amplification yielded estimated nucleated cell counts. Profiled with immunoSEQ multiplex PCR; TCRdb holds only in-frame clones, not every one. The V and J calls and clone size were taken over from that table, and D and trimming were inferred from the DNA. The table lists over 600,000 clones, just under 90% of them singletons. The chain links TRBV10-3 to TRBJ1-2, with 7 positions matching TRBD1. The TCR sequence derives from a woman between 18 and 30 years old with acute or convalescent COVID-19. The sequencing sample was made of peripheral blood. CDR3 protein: CAISEGTDNYGYTF. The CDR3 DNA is TGTGCCATCAGTGAGGGGACAGATAACTATGGCTACACCTTC.